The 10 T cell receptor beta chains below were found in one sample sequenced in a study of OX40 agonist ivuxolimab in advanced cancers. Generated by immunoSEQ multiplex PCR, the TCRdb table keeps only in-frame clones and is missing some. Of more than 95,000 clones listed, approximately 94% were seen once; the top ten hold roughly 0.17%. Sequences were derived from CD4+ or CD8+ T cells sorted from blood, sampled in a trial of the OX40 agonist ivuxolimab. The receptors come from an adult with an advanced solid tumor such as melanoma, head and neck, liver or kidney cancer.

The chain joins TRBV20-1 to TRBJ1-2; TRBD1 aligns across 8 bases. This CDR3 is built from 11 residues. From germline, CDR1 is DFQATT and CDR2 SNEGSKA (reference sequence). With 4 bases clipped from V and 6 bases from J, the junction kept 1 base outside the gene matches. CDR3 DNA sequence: TGCAGTGCTACAGGGGGCGATGGCTACACCTTC. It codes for CSATGGDGYTF.

The CDR3 sequence: CASSLTGGMNTEAFF. DNA for the CDR3: TGCGCCAGCAGCTTGACAGGGGGTATGAACACTGAAGCTTTCTTT. This chain links TRBV5-1 with TRBJ1-1; 8 bases map to TRBD1. V trimming: 1 base; J trimming: 0 bases; junction bases outside the gene matches: 2. CDR1 and CDR2 (germline): SGHRS, YFSETQ. This CDR3 is built from 15 residues.

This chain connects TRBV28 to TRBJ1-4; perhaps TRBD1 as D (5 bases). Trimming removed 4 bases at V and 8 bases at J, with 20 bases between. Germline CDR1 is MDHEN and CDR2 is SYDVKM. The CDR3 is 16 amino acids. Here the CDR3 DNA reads TGTGCCAGCAGTTCCCCGAGGGGCGCTAGTAGGGAAAAACTGTTTTTT. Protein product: CASSSPRGASREKLFF. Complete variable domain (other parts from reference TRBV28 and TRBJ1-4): DVKVTQSSRYLVKRTGEKVFLECVQDMDHENMFWYRQDPGLGLRLIYFSYDVKMKEKGDIPEGYSVSREKKERFSLILESASTNQTSMYLCASSSPRGASREKLFFGSGTQLSVL.

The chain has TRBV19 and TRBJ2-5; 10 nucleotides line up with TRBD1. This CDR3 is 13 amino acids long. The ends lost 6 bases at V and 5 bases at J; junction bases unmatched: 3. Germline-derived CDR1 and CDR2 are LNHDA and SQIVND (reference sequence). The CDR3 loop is CASSWTGGETQYF. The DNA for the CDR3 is TGTGCCAGTAGCTGGACAGGGGGTGAGACCCAGTACTTC.

This CDR3 reads CASSTGDSENYGYTF. The CDR3 DNA sequence: TGTGCCAGCAGTACCGGGGACAGTGAGAACTATGGCTACACCTTC. The chain links TRBV27 to TRBJ1-2, with 7 bases fitting TRBD1. Germline CDR1 is MNHEY and CDR2 is SMNVEV (reference sequence). Trimming at V came to 5 bases and at J to 2 bases, leaving 8 bases not matched to a gene. The CDR3 is made up of 15 amino acids.

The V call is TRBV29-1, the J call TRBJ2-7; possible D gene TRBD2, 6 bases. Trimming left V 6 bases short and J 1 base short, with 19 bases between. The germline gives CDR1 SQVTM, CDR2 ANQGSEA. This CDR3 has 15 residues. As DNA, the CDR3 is TGCAGCGTAGCATCCGGGACTGGAGGGTCCTACGAGCAGTACTTC. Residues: CSVASGTGGSYEQYF.

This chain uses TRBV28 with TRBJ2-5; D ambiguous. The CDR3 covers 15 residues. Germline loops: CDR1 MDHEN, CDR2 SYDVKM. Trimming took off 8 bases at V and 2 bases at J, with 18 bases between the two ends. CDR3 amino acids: CASHIVNVGQETQYF. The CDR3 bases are TGTGCCAGCCATATTGTGAACGTCGGGCAAGAGACCCAGTACTTC.

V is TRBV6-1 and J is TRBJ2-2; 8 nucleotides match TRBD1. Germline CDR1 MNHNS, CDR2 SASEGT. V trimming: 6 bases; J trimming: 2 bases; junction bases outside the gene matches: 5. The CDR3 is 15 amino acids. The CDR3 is CASRSGQGNTGELFF. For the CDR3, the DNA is TGTGCCAGCAGGTCCGGACAGGGTAACACCGGGGAGCTGTTTTTT.

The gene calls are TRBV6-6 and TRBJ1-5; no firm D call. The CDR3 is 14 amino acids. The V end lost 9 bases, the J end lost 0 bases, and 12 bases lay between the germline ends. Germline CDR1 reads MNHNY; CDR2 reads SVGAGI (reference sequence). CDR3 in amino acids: CASLAVNSNQPQHF. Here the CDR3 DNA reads TGTGCCAGTCTAGCGGTGAATAGCAATCAGCCCCAGCATTTT.

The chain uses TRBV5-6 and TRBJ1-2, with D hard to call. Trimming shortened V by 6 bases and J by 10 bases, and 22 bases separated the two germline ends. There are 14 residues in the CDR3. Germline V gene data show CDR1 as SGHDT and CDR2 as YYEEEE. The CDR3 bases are TGTGCCAGCACCTTTGGAACGATGGAGTGGGACTACACCTTC. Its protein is CASTFGTMEWDYTF.